The rows below give T cell receptor beta chains drawn from one sample of a study of blood T cell repertoires in COVID-19. Clones were sequenced by immunoSEQ multiplex PCR, and TCRdb holds only the in-frame ones, with some missing. The sample shows about 300,000 clones, around 86% of them seen only once. Material for sequencing was PBMCs or T cells enriched from blood (not recorded which). The receptors shown here come from a man aged 30-40 years who had recovered from COVID-19. Each CDR3 is given with its conserved first and last residue. D genes are given only for firm matches. A clone size is listed for some rows: how often the clone was seen (once, few, many), or a class if it is expanded.

>.|.|TRBJ2-7|TRBV5-1
TGCGCCAGCAGCTTGGGACGGAGCTCCTACGAGCAGTACTTC
CASSLGRSSYEQYF
>TRBD1|.|TRBJ1-2|TRBV6-5
TGTGCCAGCAGCCCCGGACAGGGAAGGCACTATGGCTACACCTTC
CASSPGQGRHYGYTF
>TRBD2|.|TRBJ2-1|TRBV5-1
TGCGCCAGCAGCAGGGGTAGCGGGAGGGCCAACAATGAGCAGTTCTTC
CASSRGSGRANNEQFF
>.|.|TRBJ2-7|TRBV30
TGTGCCTGGAGGCGGGATTTAGACTACGAGCAGTACTTC
CAWRRDLDYEQYF
>.|.|TRBJ2-7|TRBV28
TGTGCCAGCAGTTTATCGACACCGGAGCAGTACTTC
CASSLSTPEQYF
>.|.|TRBJ1-1|TRBV30
TGTGCCTGGAGTTACCACGGGAACACTGAAGCTTTCTTT
CAWSYHGNTEAFF
>TRBD1|.|TRBJ2-1|TRBV7-9
TGTGCCGGGAGACAGGGGGCTGGTAATGAGCAGTTCTTC
CAGRQGAGNEQFF
>.|.|TRBJ1-4|TRBV24-1
TGTGCCACCAGTGTGAATGGCGGCAAACTGTTTTTT
CATSVNGGKLFF
>.|.|TRBJ2-5|TRBV7-2
TGTGCCAGCAGCGCGCGGACCCAGTACTTC
CASSARTQYF
>.|.|TRBJ1-6|TRBV27
TGTGCCAGCAGTTTACCCGGGAAACTCCGATCCCCCTATAATTCACCCCTCCACTTT
CASSLPGKLRSPYNSPLHF
>TRBD2|.|TRBJ2-7|TRBV5-5
TGTGCCAGCAGCTTGGAAGGACTAGCGCCCTACGAGCAGTACTTC
CASSLEGLAPYEQYF
>TRBD2|.|TRBJ2-1|TRBV18
TGTGCCAGCTCACCACCGAGGGGACTAGCGGGATTCTTACCGTTCTTC
CASSPPRGLAGFLPFF
>.|.|TRBJ1-1|TRBV6-5
TGTGCCAGCAGCGATACAGGGTTGGGGACTGAAGCTTTCTTT
CASSDTGLGTEAFF
>TRBD1|.|TRBJ2-5|TRBV6-5
TGTGCCAGCAGTTTATACAGGGGCCACCAAGAGACCCAGTACTTC
CASSLYRGHQETQYF
>.|.|TRBJ2-7|TRBV5-6
TGTGCCAGCAGTACGGGGGAGTACTTC
CASSTGEYF
>TRBD1|.|TRBJ1-2|TRBV24-1
TGTGCCACCAGTGATCCTAGACAGGGGGCGCACAATGGCTACACCTTC
CATSDPRQGAHNGYTF
>.|.|TRBJ2-1|TRBV28
TGTGCCAGCAGTTTATGGACACGGAACAATGAGCAGTTCTTC
CASSLWTRNNEQFF
>.|few|TRBJ2-1|TRBV2
TGTGCCAGCAACAGCGGTGGCATCTTGAATGAGCAGTTCTTC
CASNSGGILNEQFF
>.|.|TRBJ2-1|TRBV2
TGTGCCAGCAGGCAGGACAGCCCCGAGCAGTTCTTC
CASRQDSPEQFF
>TRBD1|.|TRBJ1-4|TRBV5-4
TGTGCCAGCAGCTCCAAGACAGGGGGCAAAGAAAAACTGTTTTTT
CASSSKTGGKEKLFF
>.|.|TRBJ1-2|TRBV19
TGTGCCAGTACCGCACAGAACTATGGCTACACCTTC
CASTAQNYGYTF
>.|.|TRBJ2-7|TRBV7-6
TGTGCCAGCAGCCCGACGGGACATAGCTACGAGCAGTACTTC
CASSPTGHSYEQYF
>.|.|TRBJ1-4|TRBV5-1
TGCGCCAGCAAATATGGAGGCAGGAACATGGATGAAAAACTGTTTTTT
CASKYGGRNMDEKLFF
>.|.|TRBJ1-5|TRBV7-7
TGTGCTAGGGCGGCCTCAAAAGGGGATTCCAATCAGCCCCAGCATTTT
CARAASKGDSNQPQHF
>.|.|TRBJ2-2|TRBV5-8
TGTGCCAGCAGCAAGCCTCTAGTAAACGCCGGGGAGCTGTTTTTT
CASSKPLVNAGELFF
>TRBD1|.|TRBJ1-6|TRBV30
TGTGCCTGGAGTTTTGACAGGGGTTATTCACCCCTCCACTTT
CAWSFDRGYSPLHF
>.|.|TRBJ2-7|TRBV18
TGTGCCAGCTCACCATTAAGAGTCTCCTACGAGCAGTACTTC
CASSPLRVSYEQYF
>.|.|TRBJ2-7|TRBV28
TGTGCCAGCAGTCCTTGGACAGCCCTCGACGAGCAGTACTTC
CASSPWTALDEQYF
>.|.|TRBJ2-5|TRBV6-5
TGTGCCAGCAGTTACTCGATAGGCGGAAAAGAGACCCAGTACTTC
CASSYSIGGKETQYF
>TRBD2|.|TRBJ2-3|TRBV19
TGTGCCAGTAGTCTCATACTAGCGTCGACAGATACGCAGTATTTT
CASSLILASTDTQYF
>TRBD1|.|TRBJ1-2|TRBV28
TGTGCCAGCAGAGCCTCGGGACAGGGGGCTGGAGGCTACACCTTC
CASRASGQGAGGYTF
>.|.|TRBJ1-6|TRBV19
TGTGCCAGTAGTATACTCGGCGGCCAGGAGGATAATTCACCCCTCCACTTT
CASSILGGQEDNSPLHF
>.|.|TRBJ1-1|TRBV7-2
TGTGCCAGCAGCTTACAGGGCCACCCCTGGGGAGCTTTCTTT
CASSLQGHPWGAFF
>.|.|TRBJ1-5|TRBV11-3
TGTGCCAGCAGCCAGGGTATTCGGCAGCCCCAGCATTTT
CASSQGIRQPQHF
>TRBD1|.|TRBJ1-5|TRBV7-9
TGTGCCAGCAGCTACGGGACAGGGGTCAATCAGCCCCAGCATTTT
CASSYGTGVNQPQHF
>TRBD1|.|TRBJ1-6|TRBV30
TGTGCCTGGAGCTCGGGACAGAATTCACCCCTCCACTTT
CAWSSGQNSPLHF
>.|.|TRBJ1-3|TRBV7-9
TGTGCCAGCAGCCCCCTGACAGTTCTCGGAAACACCATATATTTT
CASSPLTVLGNTIYF
>.|.|TRBJ1-2|TRBV28
TGTGCCAGCAGTATCCCGCCCCTCGGGGACTATGGCTACACCTTC
CASSIPPLGDYGYTF
>TRBD1|once|TRBJ2-7|TRBV27
TGTGCCAGCAGAGGGGGCGCTAACTACGAGCAGTACTTC
CASRGGANYEQYF
>TRBD1|.|TRBJ1-2|TRBV2
TGTGCCAGCAGCCAACAGGGGAACTATGGCTACACCTTC
CASSQQGNYGYTF
>.|.|TRBJ1-1|TRBV12-3/TRBV12-4
TGTGCCAGCAGCCCAGAAGGGAGCACTGAAGCTTTCTTT
CASSPEGSTEAFF
>TRBD1|.|TRBJ2-2|TRBV27
TGTGCCAGCAGTCCGGGACAGGGTTACACCGGGGAGCTGTTTTTT
CASSPGQGYTGELFF
>TRBD2|.|TRBJ2-7|TRBV5-4
TGTGCCAGCAGCCCGACTAGCGGGATGGGCGAGCAGTACTTC
CASSPTSGMGEQYF
>TRBD1|few|TRBJ2-7|TRBV2
TGTGCCAGCAGCGACAGGGGGGGCTACGAGCAGTACTTC
CASSDRGGYEQYF
>.|.|TRBJ2-2|TRBV5-1
TGCGCCAGCAGCCTCCCCACCGGGGAGCTGTTTTTT
CASSLPTGELFF
>TRBD1|once|TRBJ2-7|TRBV7-2
TGTGCCAGCAGCTTAGTGACAGGGAGAGTTGGGTACGAGCAGTACTTC
CASSLVTGRVGYEQYF